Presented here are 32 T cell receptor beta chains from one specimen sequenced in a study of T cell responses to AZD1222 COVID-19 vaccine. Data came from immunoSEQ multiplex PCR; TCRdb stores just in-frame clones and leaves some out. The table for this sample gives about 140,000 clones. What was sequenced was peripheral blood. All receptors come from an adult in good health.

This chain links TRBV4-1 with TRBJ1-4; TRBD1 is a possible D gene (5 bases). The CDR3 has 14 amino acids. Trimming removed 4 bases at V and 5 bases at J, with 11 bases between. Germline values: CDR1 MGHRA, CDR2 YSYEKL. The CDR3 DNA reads TGCGCCAGCAGCCCGGGACCGATAAATGAAAAACTGTTTTTT. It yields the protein CASSPGPINEKLFF.

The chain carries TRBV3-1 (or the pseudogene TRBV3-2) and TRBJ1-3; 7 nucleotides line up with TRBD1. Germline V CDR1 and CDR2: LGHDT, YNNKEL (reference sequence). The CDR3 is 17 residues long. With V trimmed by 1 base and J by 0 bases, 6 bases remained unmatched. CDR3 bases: TGTGCCAGCAGCCAAGTCCCAGGGGGTGGCTCTGGAAACACCATATATTTT. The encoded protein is CASSQVPGGGSGNTIYF.

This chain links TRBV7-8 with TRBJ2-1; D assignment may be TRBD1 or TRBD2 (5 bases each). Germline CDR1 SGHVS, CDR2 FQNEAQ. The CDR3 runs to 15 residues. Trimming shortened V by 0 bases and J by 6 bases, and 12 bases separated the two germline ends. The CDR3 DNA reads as TGTGCCAGCAGCTTAGCGCATAAGGGACGCAATGAGCAGTTCTTC. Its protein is CASSLAHKGRNEQFF.

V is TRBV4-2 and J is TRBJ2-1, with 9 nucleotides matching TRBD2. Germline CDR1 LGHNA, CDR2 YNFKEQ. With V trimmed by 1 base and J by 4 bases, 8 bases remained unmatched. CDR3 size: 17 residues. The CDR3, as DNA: TGTGCCAGCAGCCAAGTGCGGGGGGGGACTACATACAATGAGCAGTTCTTC. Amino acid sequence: CASSQVRGGTTYNEQFF.

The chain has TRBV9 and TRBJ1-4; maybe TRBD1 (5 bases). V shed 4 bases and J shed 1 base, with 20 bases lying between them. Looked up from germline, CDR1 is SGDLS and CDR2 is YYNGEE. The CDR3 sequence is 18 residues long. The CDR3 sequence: CASSPGGGFGGTNEKLFF. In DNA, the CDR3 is TGTGCCAGCAGCCCAGGAGGCGGTTTCGGGGGAACTAATGAAAAACTGTTTTTT.

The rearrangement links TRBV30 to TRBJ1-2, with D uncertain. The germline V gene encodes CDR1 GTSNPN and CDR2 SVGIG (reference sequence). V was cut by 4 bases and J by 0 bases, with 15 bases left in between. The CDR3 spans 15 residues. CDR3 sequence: CAWNTSPSPNYGYTF. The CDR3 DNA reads TGTGCCTGGAATACCTCGCCCTCGCCTAACTATGGCTACACCTTC.

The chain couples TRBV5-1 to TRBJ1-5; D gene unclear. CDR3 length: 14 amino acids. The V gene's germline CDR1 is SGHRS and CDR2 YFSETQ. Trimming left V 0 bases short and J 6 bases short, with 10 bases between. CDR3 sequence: CASSLAGDAQPQHF. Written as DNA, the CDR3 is TGCGCCAGCAGCTTGGCTGGGGATGCTCAGCCCCAGCATTTT.

The CDR3 sequence is CASSEGRANSPLHF. Here the CDR3 DNA reads TGTGCCAGCAGTGAAGGCAGAGCTAATTCACCCCTCCACTTT. The V call is TRBV6-1, the J call TRBJ1-6, with no clear D. The CDR3 is 14 amino acids. Trimming took 1 base from V and 6 from J, leaving 7 bases between them. CDR1 is MNHNS, CDR2 SASEGT, per germline.

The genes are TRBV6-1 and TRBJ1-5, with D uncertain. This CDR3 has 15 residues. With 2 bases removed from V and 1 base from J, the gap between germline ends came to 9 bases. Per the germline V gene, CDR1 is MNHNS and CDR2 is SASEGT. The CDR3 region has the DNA TGTGCCAGCAGTGAAAACAGACTGAGCAATCAGCCCCAGCATTTT. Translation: CASSENRLSNQPQHF.

CDR3 amino acids: CASSTHPGADTQYF. For the CDR3, the DNA is TGTGCCAGCAGCACACACCCGGGGGCAGATACGCAGTATTTT. V gene TRBV7-8 combines with J gene TRBJ2-3; maybe TRBD2 (6 bases). Germline CDR1 SGHVS, CDR2 FQNEAQ. V lost 5 bases and J lost 4, with 13 bases in between. CDR3 length: 14 amino acids.

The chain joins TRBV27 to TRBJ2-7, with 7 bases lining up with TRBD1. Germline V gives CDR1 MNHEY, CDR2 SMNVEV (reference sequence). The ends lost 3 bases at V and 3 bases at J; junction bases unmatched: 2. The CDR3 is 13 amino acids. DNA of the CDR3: TGTGCCAGCAGTTTCAACAGGGGCTACGAGCAGTACTTC. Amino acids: CASSFNRGYEQYF.

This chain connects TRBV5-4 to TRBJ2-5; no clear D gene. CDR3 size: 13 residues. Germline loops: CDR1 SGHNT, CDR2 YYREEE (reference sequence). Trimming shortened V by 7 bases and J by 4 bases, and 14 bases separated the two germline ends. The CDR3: CASARTELETQYF. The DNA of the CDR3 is TGTGCCAGCGCTCGTACAGAGTTAGAGACCCAGTACTTC.

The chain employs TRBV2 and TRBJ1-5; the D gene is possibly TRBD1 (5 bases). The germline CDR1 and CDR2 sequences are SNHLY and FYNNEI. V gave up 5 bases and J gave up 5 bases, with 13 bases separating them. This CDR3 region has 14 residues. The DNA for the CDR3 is TGTGCCAGCAGTTGGTTGGGGGATTATCAGCCCCAGCATTTT. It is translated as CASSWLGDYQPQHF.

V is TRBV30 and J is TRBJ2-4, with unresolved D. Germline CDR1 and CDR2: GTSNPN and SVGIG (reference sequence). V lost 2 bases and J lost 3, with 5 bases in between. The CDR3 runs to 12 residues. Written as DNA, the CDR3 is TGTGCCTGGAGTCCCCACAAAAACATTCAGTACTTC. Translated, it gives CAWSPHKNIQYF.

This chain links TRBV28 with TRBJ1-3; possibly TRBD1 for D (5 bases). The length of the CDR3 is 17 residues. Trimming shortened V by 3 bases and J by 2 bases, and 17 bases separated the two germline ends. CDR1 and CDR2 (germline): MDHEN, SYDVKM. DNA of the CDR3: TGTGCCAGCAGTTTCTGGGACCTTCTTCGGGCTGGAAACACCATATATTTT. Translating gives CASSFWDLLRAGNTIYF.

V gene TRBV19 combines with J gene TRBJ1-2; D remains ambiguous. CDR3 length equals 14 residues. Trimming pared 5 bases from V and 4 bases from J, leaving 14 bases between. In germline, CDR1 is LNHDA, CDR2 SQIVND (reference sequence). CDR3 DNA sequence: TGTGCCAGTAGTCCCCGGACGGAACCCTATGGCTACACCTTC. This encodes CASSPRTEPYGYTF. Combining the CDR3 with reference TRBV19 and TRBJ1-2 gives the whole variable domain DGGITQSPKYLFRKEGQNVTLSCEQNLNHDAMYWYRQDPGQGLRLIYYSQIVNDFQKGDIAEGYSVSREKKESFPLTVTSAQKNPTAFYLCASSPRTEPYGYTFGSGTRLTVV.

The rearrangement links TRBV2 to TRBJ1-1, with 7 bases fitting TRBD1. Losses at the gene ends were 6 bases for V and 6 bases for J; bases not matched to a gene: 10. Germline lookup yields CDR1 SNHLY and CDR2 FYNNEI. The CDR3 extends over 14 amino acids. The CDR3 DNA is TGTGCCAGCAGAGCACCAGGGGGTTTCTCTGAAGCTTTCTTT. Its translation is CASRAPGGFSEAFF.

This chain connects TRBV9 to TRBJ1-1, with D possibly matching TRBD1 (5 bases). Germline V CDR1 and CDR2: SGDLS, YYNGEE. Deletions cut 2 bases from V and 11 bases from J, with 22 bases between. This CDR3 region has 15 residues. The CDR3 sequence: CASSVLTGSPAGAFF. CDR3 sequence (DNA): TGTGCCAGCAGCGTCTTAACAGGAAGCCCGGCTGGGGCTTTCTTT.

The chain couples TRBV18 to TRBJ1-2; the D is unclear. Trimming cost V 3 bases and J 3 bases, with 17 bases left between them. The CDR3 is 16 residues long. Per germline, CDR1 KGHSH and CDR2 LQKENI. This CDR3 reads CASSPTGYGPDYGYTF. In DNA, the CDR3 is TGTGCCAGCTCACCGACCGGTTATGGGCCGGACTATGGCTACACCTTC.

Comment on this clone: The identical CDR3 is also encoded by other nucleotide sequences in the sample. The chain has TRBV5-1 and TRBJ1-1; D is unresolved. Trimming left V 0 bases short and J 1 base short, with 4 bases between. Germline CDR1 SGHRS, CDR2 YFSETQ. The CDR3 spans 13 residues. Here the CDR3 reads CASSLGKNTEAFF. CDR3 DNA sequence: TGCGCCAGCAGCTTGGGGAAGAACACTGAAGCTTTCTTT.

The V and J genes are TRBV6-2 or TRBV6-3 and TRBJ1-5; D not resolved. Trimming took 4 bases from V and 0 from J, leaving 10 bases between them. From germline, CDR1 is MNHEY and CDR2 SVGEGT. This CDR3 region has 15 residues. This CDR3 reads CASSSDEYSNQPQHF. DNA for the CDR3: TGTGCCAGCAGTTCAGACGAGTATAGCAATCAGCCCCAGCATTTT.

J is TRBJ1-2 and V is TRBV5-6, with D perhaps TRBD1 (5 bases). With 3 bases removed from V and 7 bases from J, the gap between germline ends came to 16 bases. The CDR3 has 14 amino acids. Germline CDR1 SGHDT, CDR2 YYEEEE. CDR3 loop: CASSSFAGFGGYTF. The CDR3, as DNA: TGTGCCAGCAGCTCTTTCGCAGGGTTTGGTGGCTACACCTTC.

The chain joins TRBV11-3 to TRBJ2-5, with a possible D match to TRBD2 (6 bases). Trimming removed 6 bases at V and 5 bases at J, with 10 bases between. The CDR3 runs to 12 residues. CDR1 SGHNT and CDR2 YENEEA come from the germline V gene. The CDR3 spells CASRLGRETQYF. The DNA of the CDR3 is TGTGCCAGCAGGCTGGGGAGGGAGACCCAGTACTTC.

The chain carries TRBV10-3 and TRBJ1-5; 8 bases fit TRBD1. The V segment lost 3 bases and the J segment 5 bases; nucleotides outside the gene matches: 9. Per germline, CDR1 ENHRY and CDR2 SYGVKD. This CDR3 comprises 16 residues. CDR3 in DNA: TGTGCCATCAGTGACGTTAGGACAGGGAATTATCAGCCCCAGCATTTT. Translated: CAISDVRTGNYQPQHF.

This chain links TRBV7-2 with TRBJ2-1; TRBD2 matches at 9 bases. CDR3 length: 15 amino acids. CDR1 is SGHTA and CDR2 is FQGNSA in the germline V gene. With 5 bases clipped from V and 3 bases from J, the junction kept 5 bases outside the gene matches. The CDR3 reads CASSRSGGFYNEQFF. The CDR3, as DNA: TGTGCCAGCAGCCGTAGCGGGGGCTTCTACAATGAGCAGTTCTTC.

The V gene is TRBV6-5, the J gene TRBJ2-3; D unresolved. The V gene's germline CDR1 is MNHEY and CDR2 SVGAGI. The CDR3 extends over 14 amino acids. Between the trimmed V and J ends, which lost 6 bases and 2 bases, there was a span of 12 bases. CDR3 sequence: CASSKSRATDTQYF. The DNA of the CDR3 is TGTGCCAGCAGCAAAAGTAGGGCCACAGATACGCAGTATTTT.

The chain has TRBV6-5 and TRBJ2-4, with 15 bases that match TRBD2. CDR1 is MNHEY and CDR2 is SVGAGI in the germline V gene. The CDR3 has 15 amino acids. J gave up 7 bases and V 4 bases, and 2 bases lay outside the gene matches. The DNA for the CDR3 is TGTGCCAGCAGTTCCGGACTAGCGGGGGGGAACATTCAGTACTTC. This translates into CASSSGLAGGNIQYF.

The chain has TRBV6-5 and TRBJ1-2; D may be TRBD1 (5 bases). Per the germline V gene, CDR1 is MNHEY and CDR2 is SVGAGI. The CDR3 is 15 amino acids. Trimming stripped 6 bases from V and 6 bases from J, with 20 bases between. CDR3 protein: CASRSNREGNHGYTF. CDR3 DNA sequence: TGTGCCAGCAGGTCCAATAGGGAGGGGAATCATGGCTACACCTTC.

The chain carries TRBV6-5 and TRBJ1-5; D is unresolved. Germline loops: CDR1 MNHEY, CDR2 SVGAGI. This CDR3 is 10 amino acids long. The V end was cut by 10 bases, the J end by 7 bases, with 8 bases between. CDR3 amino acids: CATGSQPQHF. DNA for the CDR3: TGTGCCACCGGGAGCCAGCCCCAGCATTTT.

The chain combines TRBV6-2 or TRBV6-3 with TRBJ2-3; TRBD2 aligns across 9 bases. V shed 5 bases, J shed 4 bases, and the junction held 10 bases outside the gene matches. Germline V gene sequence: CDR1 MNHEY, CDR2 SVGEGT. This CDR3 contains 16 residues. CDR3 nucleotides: TGTGCCAGCAGTACCTTTGGGGCGGGGGGGCCAGATACGCAGTATTTT. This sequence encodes CASSTFGAGGPDTQYF.

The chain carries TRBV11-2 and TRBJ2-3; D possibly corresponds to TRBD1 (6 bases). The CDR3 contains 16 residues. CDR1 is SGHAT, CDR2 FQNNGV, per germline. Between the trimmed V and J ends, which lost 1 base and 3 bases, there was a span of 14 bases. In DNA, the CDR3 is TGTGCCAGCAGCTTAGCCCCCCACAGGGATACAGATACGCAGTATTTT. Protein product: CASSLAPHRDTDTQYF.

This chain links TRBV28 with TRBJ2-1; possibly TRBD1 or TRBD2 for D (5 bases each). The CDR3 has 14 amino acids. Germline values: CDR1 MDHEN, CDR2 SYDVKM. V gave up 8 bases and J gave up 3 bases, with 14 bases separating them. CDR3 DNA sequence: TGTGCCAGCCAGACTCCGGGGCACTACAATGAGCAGTTCTTC. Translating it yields CASQTPGHYNEQFF.